The rows below give T cell receptor beta chains drawn from one sample of a study of cytomegalovirus exposure and HLA in healthy donors. Clones were sequenced by immunoSEQ multiplex PCR, and TCRdb holds only the in-frame ones, with some missing. The sample records some 180,000 clones, roughly 10% being singletons. Sequencing used PBMCs. These receptors were taken from a woman aged 30 to 39 in good health and CMV-seropositive. The CDR3 runs from the conserved cysteine through the conserved F or W. The order of the fields is CDR3 DNA, CDR3 protein, J gene, clone size, V gene, D gene. The D gene is left open where the match is weak. The size field is filled for only some rows; it gives once, few, many or a size class.

TGTGCCAGTAGTATAGATGGCGGACAGGGGCGTAGAAACGAGCAGTACTTC,CASSIDGGQGRRNEQYF,TRBJ2-7,NA,TRBV19,TRBD1
TGTGCCAGCAGCTTAGGGACAGGGATCACTGAAGCTTTCTTT,CASSLGTGITEAFF,TRBJ1-1,NA,TRBV7-2,TRBD1
TGCGCCAGCAGCCTCTCCGGGACAAGGTCCTACGAGCAGTACTTC,CASSLSGTRSYEQYF,TRBJ2-7,few,TRBV5-1,NA
TGCGCCAGCAGCCTGGAGACCCCCGGGACAACTGAAGCTTTCTTT,CASSLETPGTTEAFF,TRBJ1-1,NA,TRBV5-1,NA
TGTGCCAGCAGCTTTCGGACAGAGAACACTGAAGCTTTCTTT,CASSFRTENTEAFF,TRBJ1-1,NA,TRBV9,NA
TGTGCCATCTCGACTAGACCCTACGAGCAGTACTTC,CAISTRPYEQYF,TRBJ2-7,few,TRBV6-1,NA
TGTGCCAGCAAGGACAGGAACACTGAAGCTTTCTTT,CASKDRNTEAFF,TRBJ1-1,NA,TRBV25-1,NA
TGTGCCAGCAGTTTAATGGCAGGTAACTCCCACGAGCAGTACTTC,CASSLMAGNSHEQYF,TRBJ2-7,few,TRBV27,NA
TGTGCCAGCAGCGGGACAGACTATAGCAATCAGCCCCAGCATTTT,CASSGTDYSNQPQHF,TRBJ1-5,NA,TRBV9,NA
TGCGCCAGCAGCTTGGGTCCGGGACAGGGGAGTGAAGCTTTCTTT,CASSLGPGQGSEAFF,TRBJ1-1,NA,TRBV5-1,TRBD1
TGTGCCAGCAGTTTATATGTCCCTCGGACAGGGGGGGATGGCTACACCTTC,CASSLYVPRTGGDGYTF,TRBJ1-2,NA,TRBV27,TRBD1
TGTGCCAGCTCACCACATAATGTTGTGGCCATGAACACTGAAGCTTTCTTT,CASSPHNVVAMNTEAFF,TRBJ1-1,NA,TRBV18,NA
TGTGCCAGCAGCTTATGGTCAGGGGGAGCCCGGGTCACTGAAGCTTTCTTT,CASSLWSGGARVTEAFF,TRBJ1-1,NA,TRBV11-2,TRBD1
TGTGCCAGCAGCCCCTGGCCCGGGGGTAACTATGGCTACACCTTC,CASSPWPGGNYGYTF,TRBJ1-2,few,TRBV7-9,NA
TGTGCCAGCAGCCGGACAGGGGGCAATCAGCCCCAGCATTTT,CASSRTGGNQPQHF,TRBJ1-5,few,TRBV27,TRBD1
TGTGCCAGCAGTTTAGCGGCAGGGTCAATTACCTACGAGCAGTACTTC,CASSLAAGSITYEQYF,TRBJ2-7,few,TRBV27,NA
TGTGCCAGCAGTTACACGGCTAGCAAAAGTCTCGATTTC,CASSYTASKSLDF,TRBJ2-7,few,TRBV6-5,NA
TGTGCCAGCACCGTTCATTTAACTGTGAACACTGAAGCTTTCTTT,CASTVHLTVNTEAFF,TRBJ1-1,few,TRBV11-3,NA
TGCAGGCTTGACAGTTACTATGGCTACACCTTC,CRLDSYYGYTF,TRBJ1-2,NA,TRBV20-1,NA
TGTGCCAGCAGCTTCCGACAGGGGACTGGAAACACCATATATTTT,CASSFRQGTGNTIYF,TRBJ1-3,few,TRBV5-4,TRBD1
TGTGCCAGCAACCTCATAGCAGATGCGCAGTATTTT,CASNLIADAQYF,TRBJ2-3,NA,TRBV9,NA
TGCGCCAGCAGCTTGGGACAGGTTGAGGTCGGGGAGCTGTTTTTT,CASSLGQVEVGELFF,TRBJ2-2,NA,TRBV5-1,NA
TGTGCCAGCAGTAGGCCCGGGACTAGCATCCTTACCTACGAGCAGTACTTC,CASSRPGTSILTYEQYF,TRBJ2-7,NA,TRBV11-2,TRBD2
TGTGCCACTCGGGGTGGAAACTATGGCTACACCTTC,CATRGGNYGYTF,TRBJ1-2,NA,TRBV15,NA
TGTGCCAGCAGCTCAATCAGGGGACCTAACTATGGCTACACCTTC,CASSSIRGPNYGYTF,TRBJ1-2,few,TRBV11-2,NA
TGTGCCAGCAGCGGGGGGGAGCAGGGGGAGCAGTTCTTC,CASSGGEQGEQFF,TRBJ2-1,NA,TRBV21-1,NA
TGTGCCAGCAGTCGGTCAACAGGTCTCGGCACTGAAGCTTTCTTT,CASSRSTGLGTEAFF,TRBJ1-1,NA,TRBV6-5,NA